What follows are 9 T cell receptor beta chains derived from one specimen sequenced in a study of T cells after yellow fever vaccination. TCRdb itself ran the 5' RACE reads through MiXCR, one entry per CDR3 protein. The sample consists of about 220,000 distinct CDR3 sequences, roughly 3.3% of them appearing once. Sample: CD4+ T cells sorted from PBMCs, taken 10 days after the yellow fever booster vaccination. The source of these receptors is a young man who received the YFV17D yellow fever vaccine.

This clonotype was seen repeatedly, ten times or more. This rearrangement joins TRBV5-1 to TRBJ2-5; either TRBD1 or TRBD2 may supply D (6 bases each). This CDR3 has 14 residues. The V gene's germline CDR1 is SGHRS and CDR2 YFSETQ. Trimming pared 0 bases from V and 6 bases from J, leaving 12 bases between. CDR3 sequence (DNA): TGCGCCAGCAGCTTGGAGGGGGGTGGCAAGACCCAGTACTTC. This codes for CASSLEGGGKTQYF.

The table lists this clonotype with many counts. The V gene is TRBV5-1, the J gene TRBJ2-3; D unclear. In germline, CDR1 is SGHRS, CDR2 YFSETQ. Trimming stripped 1 base from V and 1 base from J, with 10 bases between. The CDR3 is 15 residues long. The CDR3 loop reads CASSLSTSGTDTQYF. DNA for the CDR3: TGCGCCAGCAGCTTGTCCACGAGCGGCACAGATACGCAGTATTTT.

The gene calls are TRBV12-3 or TRBV12-4 and TRBJ1-5; D gene ambiguous. CDR3 length: 14 residues. V lost 5 bases, J lost 6 bases, and 14 bases lay in between. In nucleotides, the CDR3 is TGTGCCAGCAGTCCCGTTGTATTAGGTCAGCCCCAGCATTTT. It codes for CASSPVVLGQPQHF.

The rearrangement links TRBV4-1 to TRBJ2-7, with 12 bases lining up with TRBD1. CDR3 length: 15 residues. Looked up from germline, CDR1 is MGHRA and CDR2 is YSYEKL. Trimming at V came to 4 bases and at J to 4 bases, leaving 5 bases not matched to a gene. The CDR3: CASSPGQGASYEQYF. Written as DNA, the CDR3 is TGCGCCAGCAGCCCGGGACAGGGGGCTTCGTACGAGCAGTACTTC.

The genes are TRBV14 and TRBJ1-1; 9 bases match TRBD1. J was trimmed by 7 bases and V by 1 base; bases with no gene match: 7. The CDR3 extends over 15 amino acids. Germline assignment: CDR1 SGHDN and CDR2 FVKESK. CDR3 in amino acids: CASSQVLTGGYEAFF. The DNA of the CDR3 is TGTGCCAGCAGCCAAGTGCTAACAGGGGGCTATGAAGCTTTCTTT.

This clonotype was counted between two and nine times. The rearrangement uses TRBV3-1 and TRBJ2-3, with a tentative D call TRBD1 (5 bases). V lost 4 bases and J 10 bases, leaving 21 bases between the germline ends. This CDR3 is 15 amino acids long. Germline values: CDR1 LGHDT, CDR2 YNNKEL (reference sequence). CDR3 amino acids: CASSRNPEPQASQYF. The CDR3 DNA reads as TGTGCCAGCAGCCGTAACCCGGAACCACAGGCTTCGCAGTATTTT.

This clonotype was counted ten times or more. V usage is TRBV7-9 and J usage is TRBJ2-2; D gene unclear. CDR1 SEHNR and CDR2 FQNEAQ come from the germline V gene (reference sequence). The V gene lost 4 bases and the J gene lost 6 bases, with 6 bases spanning the gap. This CDR3 region has 12 residues. The CDR3 protein is CASSYGPGELFF. As DNA, the CDR3 is TGTGCCAGCAGCTACGGTCCCGGGGAGCTGTTTTTT.

The table lists this clonotype with many counts. This chain joins TRBV29-1 and TRBJ1-1; the D gene is possibly TRBD1 (5 bases). Between the trimmed V and J ends, which lost 0 bases and 6 bases, there was a span of 11 bases. CDR3 length equals 13 residues. The V gene's germline CDR1 is SQVTM and CDR2 ANQGSEA. CDR3 amino acids: CSVEDYRSAEAFF. As DNA, the CDR3 is TGCAGCGTTGAAGACTACAGGAGCGCTGAAGCTTTCTTT.

This clonotype has a handful of counts. At one end the junction does not follow the germline gene, possibly because of a read error. In nucleotides, the CDR3 is TGCGCCAGCAGCCAAGATTTCACAGGGACTAAATATGGCTACACCTTC. Residues: CASSQDFTGTKYGYTF. The chain has TRBV4-3 and TRBJ1-2, with TRBD1 as a possible D gene (6 bases). The CDR3 is 16 amino acids. CDR1 and CDR2 from the germline V gene are LGHNA and YSLEER.